The T cell receptor beta chain under discussion was sequenced for a study of shared clonotypes between healthy human individuals. Study-wide background: Donors had three CD4 naive, three CD4 memory, two CD8 naive and one CD8 memory plate apiece.

The germline V gene has CDR1 MGHRA and CDR2 YSYEKL. V shed 2 bases and J shed 7 bases, with 15 bases lying between them. The CDR3 is 14 residues long. Only CD45RO-negative cells positively selected for CCR7 counted as naive CD8 cells, so terminally differentiated effector memory CD45RA+ cells were excluded. This was a deep-level run. Assay used: immunoSEQ multiplex PCR; TCRdb lists only in-frame clones, some missing. This repertoire shows 550,000 to 600,000 clones, 95% to 98% found once; its top ten account for 0.3%. Study-level points and caveats: Of the naive CD4 clonotypes, around 4.8% were shared across a handful of donors.

Note on this clone: Antigen specificity is unknown.

The source of this sequence is a man aged 25-45 years in good health. Sequencing was done on a sample of naive CD8+ T cells sorted from blood. The chain uses TRBV4-1 and TRBJ2-7; possibly TRBD1 or TRBD2 for D (5 bases each). The CDR3 coding sequence is TGCGCCAGCAGCCAAAATCGGGAAAGGGGTGAGCAGTACTTC. The encoded protein is CASSQNRERGEQYF.